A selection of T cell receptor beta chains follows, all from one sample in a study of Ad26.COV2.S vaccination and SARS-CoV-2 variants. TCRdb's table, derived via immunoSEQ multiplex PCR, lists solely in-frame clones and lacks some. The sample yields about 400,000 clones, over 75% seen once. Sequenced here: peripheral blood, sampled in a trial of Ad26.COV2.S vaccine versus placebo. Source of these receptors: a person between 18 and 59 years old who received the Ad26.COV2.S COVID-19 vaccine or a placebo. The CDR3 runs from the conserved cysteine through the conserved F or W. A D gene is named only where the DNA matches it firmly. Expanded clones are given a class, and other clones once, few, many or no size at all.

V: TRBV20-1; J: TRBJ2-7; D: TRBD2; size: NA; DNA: TGCAGTGCTAGTCCGGGGGGGAGGATGGACGAGCAGTACTTC; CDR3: CSASPGGRMDEQYF
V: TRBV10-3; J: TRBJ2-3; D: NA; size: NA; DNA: TGTGCCATCAGTGAGTCGGGGTGGAGCACAGATACGCAGTATTTT; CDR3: CAISESGWSTDTQYF
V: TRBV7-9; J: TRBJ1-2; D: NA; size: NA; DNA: TGTGCCAGCAGCTCGTCGGGTTTCATGCGGGGCTACACCTTC; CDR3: CASSSSGFMRGYTF
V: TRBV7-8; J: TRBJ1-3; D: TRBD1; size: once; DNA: TGTGCCAGCAGCAACGGACGGACAGGTGGAAACACCATATATTTT; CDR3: CASSNGRTGGNTIYF
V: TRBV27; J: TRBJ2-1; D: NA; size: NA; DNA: TGTGCCAGCAGTCCATCCTTTAGTGGTAGACACAATGAGCAGTTCTTC; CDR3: CASSPSFSGRHNEQFF
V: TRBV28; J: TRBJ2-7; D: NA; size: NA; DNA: TGTGCCAGCAATGGGGAGATCTACGAGCAGTACTTC; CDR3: CASNGEIYEQYF
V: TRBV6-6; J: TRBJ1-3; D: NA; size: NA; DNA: TGTGCCAGCAGTTACTCTCCAGGGAACGGAAACACCATATATTTT; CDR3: CASSYSPGNGNTIYF
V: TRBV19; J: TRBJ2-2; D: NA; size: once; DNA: TGTGCCAGTAGTGCGGGGACACGTTCCAGCGGGGAGCTGTTTTTT; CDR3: CASSAGTRSSGELFF
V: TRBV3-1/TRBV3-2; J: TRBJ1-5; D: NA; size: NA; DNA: TGTGCCAGCAGCCTCGGGGGCCTCAATCAGCCCCAGCATTTT; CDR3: CASSLGGLNQPQHF
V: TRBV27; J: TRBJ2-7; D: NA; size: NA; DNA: TGTGCCAGCAGTTTACTAGCCTACGAGCAGTACTTC; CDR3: CASSLLAYEQYF
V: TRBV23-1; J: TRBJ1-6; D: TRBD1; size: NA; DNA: TGCGCCAGCAGGGACAGGGGGGCCAAACGATACTCCTATAATTCACCCCTCCACTTT; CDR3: CASRDRGAKRYSYNSPLHF
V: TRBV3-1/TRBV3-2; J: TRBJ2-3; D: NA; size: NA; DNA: TGTGCCAGCAGCCAAGAGGGACTTTCCACAGATACGCAGTATTTT; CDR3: CASSQEGLSTDTQYF
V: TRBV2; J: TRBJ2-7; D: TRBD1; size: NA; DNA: TGTGCCAGCAGTGAAGGGACAGGGGACTACGAGCAGTACTTC; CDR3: CASSEGTGDYEQYF
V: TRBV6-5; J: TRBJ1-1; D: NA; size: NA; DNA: TGTGCCAGCAGTCCGGAGTTGGACACTGAAGCTTTCTTT; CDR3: CASSPELDTEAFF
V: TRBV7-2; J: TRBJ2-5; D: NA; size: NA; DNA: TGTGCCAGCAGCTTCCCAATAGGCGCATTAGAGACCCAGTACTTC; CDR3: CASSFPIGALETQYF
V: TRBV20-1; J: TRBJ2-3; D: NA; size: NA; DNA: TGCAGTGCTAGTCTGGGGGATGGCACAGATACGCAGTATTTT; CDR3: CSASLGDGTDTQYF
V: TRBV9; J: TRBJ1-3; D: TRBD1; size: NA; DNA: TGTGCCAGCAGCGTAGGGGGACAGGGGCTCTCTGGAAACACCATATATTTT; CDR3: CASSVGGQGLSGNTIYF
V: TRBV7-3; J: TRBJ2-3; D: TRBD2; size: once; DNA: TGTGCCAGCAGCCCCCAGAGAGCGGGGACCTTCACAGATACGCAGTATTTT; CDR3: CASSPQRAGTFTDTQYF
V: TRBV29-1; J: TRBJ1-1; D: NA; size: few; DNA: TGCAGCGTTGGGGGGACTCAGCGGCGGGCTCGGAACACTGAAGCTTTCTTT; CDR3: CSVGGTQRRARNTEAFF
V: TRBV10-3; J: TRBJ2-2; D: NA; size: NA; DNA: TGTGCCATCAGAGGGAAGAACACCGGGGAGCTGTTTTTT; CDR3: CAIRGKNTGELFF
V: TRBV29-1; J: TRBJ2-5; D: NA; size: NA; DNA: TGCAGCGTTGAGGTCCAGGGAAGAGAGACCCAGTACTTC; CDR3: CSVEVQGRETQYF
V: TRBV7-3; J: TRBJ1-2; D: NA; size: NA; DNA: TGTGCCAGCAGCTCGACGGAGGGAGGTGGCTACACCTTC; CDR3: CASSSTEGGGYTF
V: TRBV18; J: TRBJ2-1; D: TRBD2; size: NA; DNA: TGTGCCAGCTCACCATACCAGCTAGCGGGGGGGCCCGAGCAGTTCTTC; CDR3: CASSPYQLAGGPEQFF